This entry lists 27 T cell receptor beta chains sequenced from one sample in a study of blood T cell repertoires in COVID-19. Sequencing used immunoSEQ multiplex PCR; TCRdb keeps in-frame clones, though not all of them. The sample consists of around 140,000 clones, 80% to 85% of them appearing once. The sample comprised peripheral blood. These receptors were collected from a woman aged 55-69 years with acute or convalescent COVID-19.

The V and J genes are TRBV19 and TRBJ1-5, with 8 bases fitting TRBD1. Germline values: CDR1 LNHDA, CDR2 SQIVND (reference sequence). This CDR3 spans 17 amino acids. With 5 bases clipped from V and 0 bases from J, the junction kept 9 bases outside the gene matches. CDR3 amino acids: CASSPRTGTGSNQPQHF. In DNA form, the CDR3 reads TGTGCCAGTAGTCCCCGGACAGGGACGGGTAGCAATCAGCCCCAGCATTTT. Full variable domain (remainder filled in from reference TRBV19 and TRBJ1-5): DGGITQSPKYLFRKEGQNVTLSCEQNLNHDAMYWYRQDPGQGLRLIYYSQIVNDFQKGDIAEGYSVSREKKESFPLTVTSAQKNPTAFYLCASSPRTGTGSNQPQHFGDGTRLSIL.

The V and J genes are TRBV5-1 and TRBJ2-5; 7 bases are shared with TRBD2. Germline V gene data show CDR1 as SGHRS and CDR2 as YFSETQ. Unmatched junction bases numbered 8, after V lost 4 bases and J lost 2 bases. The CDR3 is 15 residues long. The CDR3 sequence: CASSKLAEPQETQYF. The CDR3 bases are TGCGCCAGCAGCAAGCTAGCGGAACCTCAAGAGACCCAGTACTTC.

V and J are TRBV30 and TRBJ1-5, with unresolved D. Germline loops: CDR1 GTSNPN, CDR2 SVGIG (reference sequence). The CDR3 is made up of 13 amino acids. Trimming took 2 bases from V and 0 from J, leaving 5 bases between them. The CDR3 DNA reads TGTGCCTGGAGTCGCGGTAGCAATCAGCCCCAGCATTTT. This translates into CAWSRGSNQPQHF. Complete variable domain (other parts from reference TRBV30 and TRBJ1-5): SQTIHQWPATLVQPVGSPLSLECTVEGTSNPNLYWYRQAAGRGLQLLFYSVGIGQISSEVPQNLSASRPQDRQFILSSKKLLLSDSGFYLCAWSRGSNQPQHFGDGTRLSIL.

The rearrangement uses TRBV2 and TRBJ2-7; D is unresolved. Deletions cut 7 bases from V and 3 bases from J, with 13 bases between. The CDR3 runs to 13 residues. In germline, CDR1 is SNHLY, CDR2 FYNNEI. The DNA for the CDR3 is TGTGCCAGCAACGTTGAGACATTCTACGAGCAGTACTTC. This sequence encodes CASNVETFYEQYF.

This clone was seen more than once but under ten times. The rearrangement uses TRBV5-5 and TRBJ2-1, with D perhaps TRBD2 (5 bases). Looked up from germline, CDR1 is SGHKS and CDR2 is YYEKEE (reference sequence). Trimming removed 1 base from V and 9 bases from J, with 17 bases in between. The length of the CDR3 is 15 residues. This chain's CDR3 is CASSLLLLREGEQFF. The CDR3 DNA reads as TGTGCCAGCAGCTTGCTACTTCTCCGAGAGGGTGAGCAGTTCTTC.

This clone was seen a handful of times. The genes are TRBV28 and TRBJ1-6; 8 nucleotides match TRBD1. Per germline, CDR1 MDHEN and CDR2 SYDVKM. CDR3 length equals 15 residues. Unmatched junction bases numbered 5, after V lost 3 bases and J lost 7 bases. The CDR3 is CASSFGQGRNSPLHF. For the CDR3, the DNA is TGTGCCAGCAGTTTCGGACAGGGCAGAAATTCACCCCTCCACTTT.

The chain couples TRBV7-3 to TRBJ1-4; 8 bases map to TRBD1. The V gene's germline CDR1 is SGHTA and CDR2 FQGTGA. There are 15 residues in the CDR3. With V trimmed by 3 bases and J by 10 bases, 10 bases remained unmatched. DNA for the CDR3: TGTGCCAGCAGCTTTTTGGTCAGGGGGCAAGGAAAACTGTTTTTT. Amino acid sequence: CASSFLVRGQGKLFF.

This clone came up a few times. The rearrangement joins TRBV15 to TRBJ2-7; 8 nucleotides align to TRBD2. CDR1 and CDR2 from the germline V gene are LNHNV and YYDKDF (reference sequence). The ends lost 5 bases at V and 2 bases at J; junction bases unmatched: 2. The CDR3 covers 13 residues. The CDR3 nucleotides read TGTGCCACCAGCGCGGGACTAGCCTACGAGCAGTACTTC. Translated, it gives CATSAGLAYEQYF.

Only one count was recorded for this clone. V is TRBV23-1 and J is TRBJ1-4; 8 nucleotides agree with TRBD1. Being an ORF, TRBV23-1 has a function that is uncertain. Losses at the gene ends were 4 bases for V and 0 bases for J; bases not matched to a gene: 7. CDR3 length: 17 residues. The CDR3 here is CASSLAGTGATNEKLFF. Written as DNA, the CDR3 is TGCGCCAGCAGTCTAGCCGGGACAGGTGCAACTAATGAAAAACTGTTTTTT.

The gene calls are TRBV18 and TRBJ2-3; TRBD2 is a possible D gene (6 bases). Germline V gives CDR1 KGHSH, CDR2 LQKENI. The CDR3 runs to 15 residues. V lost 2 bases and J 0 bases, leaving 9 bases between the germline ends. The CDR3 DNA reads TGTGCCAGCTCACCAGCGGGGACTAGCACAGATACGCAGTATTTT. Translating gives CASSPAGTSTDTQYF. The full variable domain, completed using reference TRBV18 and TRBJ2-3, is NAGVMQNPRHLVRRRGQEARLRCSPMKGHSHVYWYRQLPEEGLKFMVYLQKENIIDESGMPKERFSAEFPKEGPSILRIQQVVRGDSAAYFCASSPAGTSTDTQYFGPGTRLTVL.

The V call is TRBV2, the J call TRBJ1-1, with 9 bases matching TRBD1. Germline V gene sequence: CDR1 SNHLY, CDR2 FYNNEI. The J segment lost 3 bases and the V segment lost 6 bases, leaving 5 bases of the junction unmatched. The length of the CDR3 is 14 residues. The CDR3 loop is CASRVDRGDTEAFF. In DNA form, the CDR3 reads TGTGCCAGCAGAGTCGACAGGGGGGACACTGAAGCTTTCTTT.

The V and J genes are TRBV5-8 and TRBJ2-1, with TRBD2 identical over 13 bases. V lost 1 base, J lost 7 bases, and 5 bases stayed unmatched. From germline, CDR1 is SGHTS and CDR2 YDEGEE. The CDR3 is made up of 16 amino acids. The CDR3 DNA reads as TGTGCCAGCAGCTTGTTCTCGACTAGCGGGAGGAATGAGCAGTTCTTC. Protein sequence: CASSLFSTSGRNEQFF.

The chain has TRBV7-2 and TRBJ2-7; D gene ambiguous. V gave up 2 bases and J gave up 0 bases, with 5 bases separating them. The CDR3 extends over 13 amino acids. The germline gives CDR1 SGHTA, CDR2 FQGNSA. The CDR3 nucleotides read TGTGCCAGCAGCTTATCCTCCTCCTACGAGCAGTACTTC. This sequence encodes CASSLSSSYEQYF. Using reference TRBV7-2 and TRBJ2-7 for the parts outside the CDR3, the full variable domain is GAGVSQSPSNKVTEKGKDVELRCDPISGHTALYWYRQSLGQGLEFLIYFQGNSAPDKSGLPSDRFSAERTGGSVSTLTIQRTQQEDSAVYLCASSLSSSYEQYFGPGTRLTVT.

The chain recombines TRBV19 with TRBJ1-6, with a tentative D call TRBD1 (6 bases). The CDR3 has 15 amino acids. Germline assignment: CDR1 LNHDA and CDR2 SQIVND (reference sequence). Trimming pared 3 bases from V and 13 bases from J, leaving 19 bases between. The CDR3 DNA reads TGTGCCAGTAGTATTATGCAGGGGACAAACGGCCCCCTCCACTTT. Translation gives CASSIMQGTNGPLHF.

The rearrangement links TRBV20-1 to TRBJ2-5; possible D gene TRBD2, 6 bases. The CDR3 spans 11 residues. Trimming took off 7 bases at V and 2 bases at J, with 8 bases between the two ends. Per germline, CDR1 DFQATT and CDR2 SNEGSKA (reference sequence). CDR3 in DNA: TGCAGTGGCGGGGTGCAAGAGACCCAGTACTTC. Translating it yields CSGGVQETQYF.

This chain joins TRBV27 and TRBJ1-1; D possibly corresponds to TRBD1 (5 bases). Trimming took off 3 bases at V and 3 bases at J, with 26 bases between the two ends. The CDR3 has 19 residues. The germline gives CDR1 MNHEY, CDR2 SMNVEV (reference sequence). The CDR3 loop reads CASSFPYKSGGWTDTEAFF. In DNA form, the CDR3 reads TGTGCCAGCAGTTTTCCCTACAAGTCCGGGGGGTGGACTGACACTGAAGCTTTCTTT.

This chain uses TRBV7-9 with TRBJ2-1, with 9 bases that match TRBD1. Trimming removed 2 bases from V and 5 bases from J; junction bases left unmatched: 4. The CDR3 extends over 15 amino acids. Germline V gives CDR1 SEHNR, CDR2 FQNEAQ (reference sequence). Here the CDR3 reads CASSLRRTGDNEQFF. CDR3 in DNA: TGTGCCAGCAGCTTAAGGCGGACAGGGGACAATGAGCAGTTCTTC.

The V and J genes are TRBV19 and TRBJ2-2, with a possible D match to TRBD2 (5 bases). Germline V CDR1 and CDR2: LNHDA, SQIVND (reference sequence). The length of the CDR3 is 15 residues. Trimming took 7 bases from V and 2 from J, leaving 14 bases between them. CDR3 nucleotides: TGTGCCAGTAATGGTGGGAGTTACAACACCGGGGAGCTGTTTTTT. This translates into CASNGGSYNTGELFF.

The J gene is TRBJ1-5, the V gene TRBV30; D is unresolved. Trimming stripped 4 bases from V and 4 bases from J, with 11 bases between. Per the germline V gene, CDR1 is GTSNPN and CDR2 is SVGIG (reference sequence). This CDR3 contains 13 residues. The DNA for the CDR3 is TGTGCCTGGAACGTAGAGGGAAATCAGCCCCAGCATTTT. Its translation: CAWNVEGNQPQHF.

V and J are TRBV4-2 and TRBJ2-7; TRBD1 matches 8 bases. Losses at the gene ends were 0 bases for V and 3 bases for J; bases not matched to a gene: 7. Germline CDR1 is LGHNA and CDR2 is YNFKEQ. The CDR3 is made up of 16 amino acids. The CDR3 nucleotides read TGTGCCAGCAGCCAAGACGGAGCAGGGACAGGCTACGAGCAGTACTTC. This codes for CASSQDGAGTGYEQYF.

The chain links TRBV28 to TRBJ1-3; D is perhaps TRBD1 (5 bases). Germline-derived CDR1 and CDR2 are MDHEN and SYDVKM. Trimming stripped 6 bases from V and 0 bases from J, with 12 bases between. This CDR3 is 15 amino acids long. CDR3 nucleotide sequence: TGTGCCAGCAGATTGGGGCAGATCTCTGGAAACACCATATATTTT. This sequence encodes CASRLGQISGNTIYF.

The V and J genes are TRBV19 and TRBJ2-5; 9 bases fit TRBD1. Germline V gene lookup returns CDR1 LNHDA and CDR2 SQIVND (reference sequence). The CDR3 sequence is 14 residues long. Losses at the gene ends were 4 bases for V and 5 bases for J; bases not matched to a gene: 5. Written as DNA, the CDR3 is TGTGCCAGTAGTACGGTGGGGACAGGGGAGACCCAGTACTTC. This gives the protein CASSTVGTGETQYF.

The chain couples TRBV28 to TRBJ2-7, with D possibly TRBD1 on 5 matching bases. Germline V lookup: CDR1 MDHEN, CDR2 SYDVKM. Deletions cut 8 bases from V and 3 bases from J, with 17 bases between. The CDR3 sequence is 14 residues long. The CDR3 sequence is CASAQSGAHYEQYF. In DNA form, the CDR3 reads TGTGCCAGCGCACAATCTGGGGCACACTACGAGCAGTACTTC.

The gene calls are TRBV5-1 and TRBJ1-1, with 8 bases identical to TRBD1. This CDR3 spans 16 amino acids. Trimming cost V 4 bases and J 0 bases; bases outside gene matches: 8. The germline gives CDR1 SGHRS, CDR2 YFSETQ. CDR3 loop: CASSAGQGLMNTEAFF. In nucleotides, the CDR3 is TGCGCCAGCAGCGCAGGACAGGGACTAATGAACACTGAAGCTTTCTTT.

This clone was counted a few times. This rearrangement joins TRBV7-9 to TRBJ1-2, with D possibly TRBD1 on 5 matching bases. V lost 1 base to trimming and J lost 2 bases, with 14 bases between them. The CDR3 spans 16 residues. Germline lookup yields CDR1 SEHNR and CDR2 FQNEAQ (reference sequence). The DNA for the CDR3 is TGTGCCAGCAGCTTAGGTGCAGCCGGGGGGAACTATGGCTACACCTTC. The encoded protein is CASSLGAAGGNYGYTF.

The table lists this clone with a few counts. The J gene is TRBJ1-6, the V gene TRBV7-6, with D possibly matching TRBD1 (5 bases). Germline lookup yields CDR1 SGHVS and CDR2 FNYEAQ. CDR3 size: 15 residues. Between the trimmed V and J ends, which lost 1 base and 9 bases, there was a span of 13 bases. CDR3 bases: TGTGCCAGCAGCTTAGACAGGCAGGGCGGTTCACCCCTCCACTTT. Residues: CASSLDRQGGSPLHF. The entire variable domain, with the rest obtained from reference TRBV7-6 and TRBJ1-6, is as follows: GAGVSQSPRYKVTKRGQDVALRCDPISGHVSLYWYRQALGQGPEFLTYFNYEAQQDKSGLPNDRFSAERPEGSISTLTIQRTEQRDSAMYRCASSLDRQGGSPLHFGNGTRLTVT.

This clone was found once. The chain is built from TRBV2 and TRBJ1-3; 10 positions match TRBD1. The germline V gene has CDR1 SNHLY and CDR2 FYNNEI. V gave up 11 bases and J gave up 2 bases; unmatched junction bases: 21. This CDR3 is 19 amino acids long. The CDR3 spells CAYWDYRDRGFNTGNTIYF. The CDR3, as DNA: TGTGCCTATTGGGACTACCGGGACAGGGGATTTAATACTGGAAACACCATATATTTT.